The entry below describes one T cell receptor (beta chain). The data belong to a study of T cell changes during pregnancy in multiple sclerosis. The assay was immunoSEQ multiplex PCR, and TCRdb's table has in-frame clones only and misses some. The table has tens of thousands of clones, 90% to 95% seen once. The CDR3 is made up of 19 amino acids. Germline assignment: CDR1 SGDLS and CDR2 YYNGEE. The V segment lost 3 bases and the J segment 5 bases; nucleotides outside the gene matches: 20. The sequencing used peripheral blood, collected in the third trimester of pregnancy. The source is a female donor with multiple sclerosis, enrolled in a pregnancy study. The chain combines TRBV9 with TRBJ2-7, with TRBD2 matching over 10 bases. CDR3 loop: CASSERGLAGDYGAHEQYF. In DNA, the CDR3 is TGTGCCAGCAGCGAAAGGGGGCTAGCGGGAGATTACGGGGCCCACGAGCAGTACTTC.